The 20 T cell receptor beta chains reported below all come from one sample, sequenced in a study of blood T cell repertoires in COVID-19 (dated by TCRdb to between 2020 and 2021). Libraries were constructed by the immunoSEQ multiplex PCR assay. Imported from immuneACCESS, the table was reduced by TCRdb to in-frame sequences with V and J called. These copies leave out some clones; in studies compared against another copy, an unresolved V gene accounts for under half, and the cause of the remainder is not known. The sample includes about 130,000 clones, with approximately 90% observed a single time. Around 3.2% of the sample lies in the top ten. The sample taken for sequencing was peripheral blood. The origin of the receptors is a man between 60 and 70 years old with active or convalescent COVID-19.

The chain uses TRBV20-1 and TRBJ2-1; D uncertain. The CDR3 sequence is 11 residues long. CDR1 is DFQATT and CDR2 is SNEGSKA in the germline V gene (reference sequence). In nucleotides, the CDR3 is TGCAGCCTAGACCCCTACAATGAGCAGTTCTTC. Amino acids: CSLDPYNEQFF.

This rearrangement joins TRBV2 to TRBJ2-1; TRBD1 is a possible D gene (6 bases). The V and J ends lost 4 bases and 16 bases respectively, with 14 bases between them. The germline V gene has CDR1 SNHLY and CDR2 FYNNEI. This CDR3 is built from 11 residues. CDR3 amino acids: CASSVGDIGFF. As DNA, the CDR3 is TGTGCCAGCAGTGTTGGGGACATTGGCTTCTTC.

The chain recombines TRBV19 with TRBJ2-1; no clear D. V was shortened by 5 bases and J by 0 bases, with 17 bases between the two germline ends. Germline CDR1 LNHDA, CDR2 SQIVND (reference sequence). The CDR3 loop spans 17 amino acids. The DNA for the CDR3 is TGTGCCAGTAGTTTTAAAGCTTCCGTATTCTCCTACAATGAGCAGTTCTTC. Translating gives CASSFKASVFSYNEQFF.

The CDR3 sequence is CASSQAFTDFTEAFF. CDR3 in DNA: TGTGCCAGCAGCCAAGCTTTCACAGATTTCACTGAAGCTTTCTTT. The gene calls are TRBV4-2 and TRBJ1-1; unclear D gene. Deletions cut 1 base from V and 4 bases from J, with 13 bases between. The CDR3 has 15 amino acids. Germline V gene lookup returns CDR1 LGHNA and CDR2 YNFKEQ.

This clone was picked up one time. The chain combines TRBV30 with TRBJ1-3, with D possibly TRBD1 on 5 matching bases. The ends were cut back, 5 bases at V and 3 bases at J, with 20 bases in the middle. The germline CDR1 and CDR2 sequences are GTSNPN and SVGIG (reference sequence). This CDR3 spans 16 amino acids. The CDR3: CAWSRRGASLGNTIYF. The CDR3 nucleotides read TGTGCCTGGTCCCGTAGGGGCGCTTCTCTTGGAAACACCATATATTTT.

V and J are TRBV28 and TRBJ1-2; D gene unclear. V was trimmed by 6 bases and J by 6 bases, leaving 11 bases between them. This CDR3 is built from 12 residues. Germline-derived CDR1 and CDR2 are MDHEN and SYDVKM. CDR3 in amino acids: CASSPGKHGYTF. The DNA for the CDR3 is TGTGCCAGCAGCCCGGGGAAGCATGGCTACACCTTC.

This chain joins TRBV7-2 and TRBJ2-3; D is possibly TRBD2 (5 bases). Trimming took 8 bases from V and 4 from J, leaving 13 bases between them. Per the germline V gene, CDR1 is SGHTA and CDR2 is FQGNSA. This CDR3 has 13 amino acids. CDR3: CASQFRGADTQYF. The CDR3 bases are TGTGCCAGCCAATTTCGGGGAGCAGATACGCAGTATTTT.

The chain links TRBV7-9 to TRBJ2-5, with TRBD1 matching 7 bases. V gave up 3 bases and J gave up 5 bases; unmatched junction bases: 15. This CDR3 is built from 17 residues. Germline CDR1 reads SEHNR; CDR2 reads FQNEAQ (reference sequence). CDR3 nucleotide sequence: TGTGCCAGCAGCTTTTCCTCGGGGCAGGGGGATTGGGAGACCCAGTACTTC. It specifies CASSFSSGQGDWETQYF.

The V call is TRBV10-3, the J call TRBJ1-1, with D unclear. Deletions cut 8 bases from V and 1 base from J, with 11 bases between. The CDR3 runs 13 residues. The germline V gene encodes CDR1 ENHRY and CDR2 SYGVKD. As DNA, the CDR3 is TGTGCCATCGCTGCCAGGCAGAACACTGAAGCTTTCTTT. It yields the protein CAIAARQNTEAFF.

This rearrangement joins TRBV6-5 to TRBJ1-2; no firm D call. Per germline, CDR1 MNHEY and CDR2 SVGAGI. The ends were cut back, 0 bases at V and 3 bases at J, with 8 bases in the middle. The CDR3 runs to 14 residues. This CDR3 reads CASSYSYSDYGYTF. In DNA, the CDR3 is TGTGCCAGCAGTTACTCTTACTCGGACTATGGCTACACCTTC.

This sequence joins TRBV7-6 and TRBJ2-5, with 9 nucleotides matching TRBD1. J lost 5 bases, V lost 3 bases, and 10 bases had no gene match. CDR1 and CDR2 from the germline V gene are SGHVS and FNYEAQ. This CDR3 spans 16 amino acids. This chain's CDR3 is CASSLGQGPPWETQYF. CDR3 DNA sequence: TGTGCCAGCAGCTTGGGACAGGGACCCCCGTGGGAGACCCAGTACTTC. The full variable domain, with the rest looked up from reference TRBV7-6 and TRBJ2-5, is GAGVSQSPRYKVTKRGQDVALRCDPISGHVSLYWYRQALGQGPEFLTYFNYEAQQDKSGLPNDRFSAERPEGSISTLTIQRTEQRDSAMYRCASSLGQGPPWETQYFGPGTRLLVL.

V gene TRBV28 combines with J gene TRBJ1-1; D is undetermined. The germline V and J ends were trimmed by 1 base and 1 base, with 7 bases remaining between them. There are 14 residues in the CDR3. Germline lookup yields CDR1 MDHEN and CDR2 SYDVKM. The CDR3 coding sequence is TGTGCCAGCAGTTTATCCGCCGGGAACACTGAAGCTTTCTTT. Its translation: CASSLSAGNTEAFF.

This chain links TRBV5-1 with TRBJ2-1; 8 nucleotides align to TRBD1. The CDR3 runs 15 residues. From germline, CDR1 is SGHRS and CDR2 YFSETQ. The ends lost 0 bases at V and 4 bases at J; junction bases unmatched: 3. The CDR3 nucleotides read TGCGCCAGCAGCTTGGCGGGACAGGAGTACAATGAGCAGTTCTTC. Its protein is CASSLAGQEYNEQFF.

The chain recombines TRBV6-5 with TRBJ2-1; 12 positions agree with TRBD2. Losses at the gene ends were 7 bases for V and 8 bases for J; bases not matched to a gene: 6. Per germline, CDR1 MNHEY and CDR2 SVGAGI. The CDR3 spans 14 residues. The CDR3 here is CASTVTSGSDEQFF. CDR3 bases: TGTGCCAGCACTGTGACTAGCGGGAGTGATGAGCAGTTCTTC.

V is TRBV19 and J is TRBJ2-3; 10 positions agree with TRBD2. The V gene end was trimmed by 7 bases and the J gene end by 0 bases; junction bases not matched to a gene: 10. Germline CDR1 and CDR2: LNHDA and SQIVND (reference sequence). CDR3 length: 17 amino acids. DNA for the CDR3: TGTGCCAGTAACCTAAATAGCGGGGGGCCTAGCACAGATACGCAGTATTTT. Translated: CASNLNSGGPSTDTQYF.

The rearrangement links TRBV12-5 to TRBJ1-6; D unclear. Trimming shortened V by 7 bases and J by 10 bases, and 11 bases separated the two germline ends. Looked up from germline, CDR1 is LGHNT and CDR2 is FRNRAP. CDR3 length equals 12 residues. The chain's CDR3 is CASAAPGSPLHF. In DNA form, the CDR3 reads TGTGCTAGTGCCGCCCCAGGATCACCCCTCCACTTT.

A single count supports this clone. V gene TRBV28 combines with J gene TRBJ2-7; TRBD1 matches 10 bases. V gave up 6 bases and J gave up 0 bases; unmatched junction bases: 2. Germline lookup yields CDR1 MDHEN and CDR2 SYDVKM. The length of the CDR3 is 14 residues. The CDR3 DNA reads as TGTGCCAGCAGGACAGGGGGCGCCTCCTACGAGCAGTACTTC. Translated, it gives CASRTGGASYEQYF. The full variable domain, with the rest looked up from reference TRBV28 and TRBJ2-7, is DVKVTQSSRYLVKRTGEKVFLECVQDMDHENMFWYRQDPGLGLRLIYFSYDVKMKEKGDIPEGYSVSREKKERFSLILESASTNQTSMYLCASRTGGASYEQYFGPGTRLTVT.

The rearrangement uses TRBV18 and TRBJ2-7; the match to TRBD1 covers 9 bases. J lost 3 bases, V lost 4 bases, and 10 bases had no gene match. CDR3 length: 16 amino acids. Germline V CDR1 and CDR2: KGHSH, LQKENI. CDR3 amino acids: CASSLNTGGGFYEQYF. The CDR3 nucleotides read TGTGCCAGCTCACTAAACACAGGGGGCGGATTCTACGAGCAGTACTTC.

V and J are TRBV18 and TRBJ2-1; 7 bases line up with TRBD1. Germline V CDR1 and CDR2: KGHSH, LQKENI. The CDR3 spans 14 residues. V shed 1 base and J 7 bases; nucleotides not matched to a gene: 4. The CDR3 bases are TGTGCCAGCTCACCACAGTCCAGGGGGAATGAGCAGTTCTTC. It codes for CASSPQSRGNEQFF.

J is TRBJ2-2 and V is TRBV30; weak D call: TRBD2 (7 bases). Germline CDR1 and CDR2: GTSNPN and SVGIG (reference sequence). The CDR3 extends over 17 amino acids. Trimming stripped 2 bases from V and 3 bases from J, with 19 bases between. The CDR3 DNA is TGTGCCTGGAGTATCCTCATGGGGGGGGCTGACACCGGGGAGCTGTTTTTT. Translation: CAWSILMGGADTGELFF.